This is a list of T cell receptor beta chains from one sample in a study of T cells in localized non-small cell lung cancer. Clones were sequenced by immunoSEQ multiplex PCR, and TCRdb holds only the in-frame ones, with some missing. The table includes several thousand clones, about 30% detected once. The sample consisted of lung tumor tissue, taken before any cancer treatment. All receptors derive from a man aged 40 to 69 with stage II lung adenocarcinoma. Each CDR3 is given with its conserved first and last residue. D genes are given only for firm matches. For some rows the clone size is stated as once, few or many, or as a class when expanded; others skip it.

D gene	CDR3 length	V gene	clone size	J gene	CDR3 DNA	CDR3 protein
.	14	TRBV11-3	.	TRBJ2-5	TGTGCCAGCAGCTTATTGGGGGATGAAGAGACCCAGTACTTC	CASSLLGDEETQYF
.	16	TRBV28	few	TRBJ2-2	TGTGCCAGCAGTCCCCGGGGGACAGTTCTTACCGGGGAGCTGTTTTTT	CASSPRGTVLTGELFF
TRBD1	16	TRBV7-6	few	TRBJ1-1	TGTGCCAGCAGCCCGCGGGACAGCTTATCGAACACTGAAGCTTTCTTT	CASSPRDSLSNTEAFF
.	12	TRBV29-1	.	TRBJ2-2	TGCAGCGTTGAGAGGAGCACCGGGGAGCTGTTTTTT	CSVERSTGELFF
.	13	TRBV28	.	TRBJ1-2	TGTGCCAGCACTACGGGACGGAACTATGGCTACACCTTC	CASTTGRNYGYTF
.	17	TRBV9	.	TRBJ2-6	TGTGCCAGCAGCGCAAGGACAGCTTCCTTGGGGGCCAACGTCCTGACTTTC	CASSARTASLGANVLTF
TRBD1	12	TRBV6-8	few	TRBJ1-1	TGTGCCAGCACCGTTCAGGGGGCTGAAGCTTTCTTT	CASTVQGAEAFF
.	13	TRBV19	once	TRBJ1-2	TGTGCCAGTAGTACGCAGGAAAAAGGTGGCTACACCTTC	CASSTQEKGGYTF
TRBD1	14	TRBV6-8	few	TRBJ1-6	TGTGCCAGCAGTACAGGGGGTTATAATTCACCCCTCCACTTT	CASSTGGYNSPLHF
TRBD1	14	TRBV18	.	TRBJ2-1	TGTGCCAGCTCACCACCGGACAGGGGGGATGAGCAGTTCTTC	CASSPPDRGDEQFF
.	13	TRBV9	few	TRBJ1-6	TGTGCCAGCAGCGTAGCGGGGTTATCACCCCTCCACTTT	CASSVAGLSPLHF
TRBD1	16	TRBV19	.	TRBJ1-5	TGTGCCAGTAGTATAGGACAGGGGGATGGCAATCAGCCCCAGCATTTT	CASSIGQGDGNQPQHF
.	13	TRBV30	.	TRBJ1-2	TGTGCCTGGGGGGCAGGGTTGAACTATGGCTACACCTTC	CAWGAGLNYGYTF
.	14	TRBV15	few	TRBJ1-4	TGTGCCACCAGCAGAACACAGGGTGGAGAAAAACTGTTTTTT	CATSRTQGGEKLFF
TRBD1	17	TRBV30	.	TRBJ1-5	TGTGCCTGGAGGGCTCGGACAGGGGGATATAGCAATCAGCCCCAGCATTTT	CAWRARTGGYSNQPQHF
TRBD2	17	TRBV7-6	few	TRBJ2-1	TGTGCCAGCAGCCGATGGACTAGCGGGGGTGACTACAATGAGCAGTTCTTC	CASSRWTSGGDYNEQFF
.	11	TRBV12-5	few	TRBJ2-1	TGTGCTAGTGGTTTAGCTAGGGAGCAGTTCTTC	CASGLAREQFF
TRBD1	17	TRBV6-7	few	TRBJ1-5	TGTGCCAGCAGTGCACAGGGGGACATCTATAGCAATCAGCCCCAGCATTTT	CASSAQGDIYSNQPQHF
.	16	TRBV28	.	TRBJ2-4	TGTGCCAGCGGTTCAAGCAGGCCCCTAGCCAAAAACATTCAGTACTTC	CASGSSRPLAKNIQYF
.	15	TRBV19	medium-sized	TRBJ2-6	TGTGCCAGTAGTATCGGGTATTCTGGGGCCAACGTCCTGACTTTC	CASSIGYSGANVLTF
.	14	TRBV9	.	TRBJ2-5	TGTGCCAGCACCCCGGGCCTCGGGGGAGAGACCCAGTACTTC	CASTPGLGGETQYF
.	13	TRBV19	.	TRBJ2-2	TGTGCCAGTAGCGACCGTAAGTCCGGGGAGCTGTTTTTT	CASSDRKSGELFF
TRBD1	15	TRBV11-3	medium-sized	TRBJ1-2	TGTGCCAGCAGCACACTTACAGGGGGGAACTATGGCTACACCTTC	CASSTLTGGNYGYTF
TRBD1	14	TRBV6-7	.	TRBJ2-1	TGTGCCAGCAGTCGCGGACAGGGGAGGAATGAGCAGTTCTTC	CASSRGQGRNEQFF
TRBD1	14	TRBV28	medium-sized	TRBJ1-1	TGTGCCAGCAGGGGGACAGGTCTTTACACTGAAGCTTTCTTT	CASRGTGLYTEAFF
.	16	TRBV19	large	TRBJ1-3	TGTGCCAGTAGGCCAGGGCAACTGAGCTCTGGAAACACCATATATTTT	CASRPGQLSSGNTIYF